This T cell receptor (beta chain) was obtained from a study of OX40 agonist ivuxolimab in advanced cancers. Sequencing was performed with immunoSEQ multiplex PCR; in TCRdb, only in-frame clones are kept and a portion is missing. The table lists about 76,000 clones, roughly 84% of them singletons. CDR3 length: 19 residues. Germline V CDR1 and CDR2: MNHEY, SMNVEV (reference sequence). The J segment lost 5 bases and the V segment lost 2 bases, leaving 16 bases of the junction unmatched. Sequences were derived from CD4+ or CD8+ T cells sorted from blood, sampled in a trial of the OX40 agonist ivuxolimab. The V gene is TRBV27, the J gene TRBJ2-3; TRBD2 matches 10 bases. The receptor's source is an adult with an advanced solid tumor such as melanoma, head and neck, liver or kidney cancer. This CDR3 is CASSLSWVASGSYGDTQYF. The DNA of the CDR3 is TGTGCCAGCAGTTTAAGTTGGGTGGCTAGCGGGAGTTATGGAGATACGCAGTATTTT.